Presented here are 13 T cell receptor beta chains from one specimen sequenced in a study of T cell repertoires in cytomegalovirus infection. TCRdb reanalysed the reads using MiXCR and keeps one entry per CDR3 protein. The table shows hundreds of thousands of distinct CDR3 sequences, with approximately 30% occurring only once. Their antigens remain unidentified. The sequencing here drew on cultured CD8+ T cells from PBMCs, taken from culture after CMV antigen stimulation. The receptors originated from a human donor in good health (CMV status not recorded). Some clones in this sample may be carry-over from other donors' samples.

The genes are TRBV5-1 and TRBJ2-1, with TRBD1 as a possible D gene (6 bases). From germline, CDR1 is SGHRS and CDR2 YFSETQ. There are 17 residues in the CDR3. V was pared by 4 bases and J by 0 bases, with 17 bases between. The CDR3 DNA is TGCGCCAGCAGCCCACCCCCAGGACAGAGCTCCTACAATGAGCAGTTCTTC. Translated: CASSPPPGQSSYNEQFF.

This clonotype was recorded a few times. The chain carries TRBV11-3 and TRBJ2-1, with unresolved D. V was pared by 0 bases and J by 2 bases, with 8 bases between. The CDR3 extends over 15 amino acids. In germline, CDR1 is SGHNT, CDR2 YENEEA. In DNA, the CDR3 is TGTGCCAGCAGCTTAGACCGTCTGCCCTACAATGAGCAGTTCTTC. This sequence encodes CASSLDRLPYNEQFF.

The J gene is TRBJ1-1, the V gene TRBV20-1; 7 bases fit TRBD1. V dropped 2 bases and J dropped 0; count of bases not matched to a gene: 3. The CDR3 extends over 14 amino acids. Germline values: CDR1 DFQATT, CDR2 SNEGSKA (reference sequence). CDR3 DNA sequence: TGCAGTGCTAGACCAGGGGGGATGAACACTGAAGCTTTCTTT. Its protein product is CSARPGGMNTEAFF.

The CDR3 region has the DNA TGTGCCAGCGGCGGATTTTCCAATCAGCCCCAGCATTTT. Translation gives CASGGFSNQPQHF. The V call is TRBV28, the J call TRBJ1-5; D is unclear. Deletions cut 8 bases from V and 3 bases from J, with 11 bases between. Looked up from germline, CDR1 is MDHEN and CDR2 is SYDVKM. The CDR3 spans 13 residues.

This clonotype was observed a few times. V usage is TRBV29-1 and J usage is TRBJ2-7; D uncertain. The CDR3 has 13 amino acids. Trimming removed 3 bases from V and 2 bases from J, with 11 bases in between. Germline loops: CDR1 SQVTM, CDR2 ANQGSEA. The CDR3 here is CSVEPLNPYEQYF. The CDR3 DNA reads TGCAGCGTTGAGCCCCTAAATCCCTACGAGCAGTACTTC.

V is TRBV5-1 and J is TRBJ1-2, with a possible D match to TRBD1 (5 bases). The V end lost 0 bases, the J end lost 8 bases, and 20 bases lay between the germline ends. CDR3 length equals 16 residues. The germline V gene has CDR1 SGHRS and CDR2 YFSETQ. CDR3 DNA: TGCGCCAGCAGCTTGGTCGACAGAGAGGGCACTAAAGGCTACACCTTC. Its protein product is CASSLVDREGTKGYTF.

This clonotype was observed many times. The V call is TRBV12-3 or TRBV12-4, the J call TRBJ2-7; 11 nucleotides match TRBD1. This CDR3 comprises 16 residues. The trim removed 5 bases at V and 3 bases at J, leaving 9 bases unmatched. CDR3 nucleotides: TGTGCCAGCAGTACCACGGACAGGGGGCCTCTCTACGAGCAGTACTTC. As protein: CASSTTDRGPLYEQYF.

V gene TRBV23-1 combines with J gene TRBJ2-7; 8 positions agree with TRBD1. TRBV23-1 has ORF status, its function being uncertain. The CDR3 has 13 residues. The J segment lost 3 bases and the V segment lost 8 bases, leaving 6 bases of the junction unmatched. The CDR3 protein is CASSDRVDYEQYV. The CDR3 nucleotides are TGCGCCAGCTCGGACAGGGTGGACTACGAGCAGTACGTC.

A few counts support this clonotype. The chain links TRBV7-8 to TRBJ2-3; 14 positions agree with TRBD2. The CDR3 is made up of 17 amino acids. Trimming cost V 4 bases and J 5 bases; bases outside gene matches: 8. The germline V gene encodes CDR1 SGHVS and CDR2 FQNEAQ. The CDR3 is CASSSRLAGGAEDTQYF. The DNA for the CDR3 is TGTGCCAGCAGCTCGAGACTAGCGGGGGGGGCCGAAGATACGCAGTATTTT.

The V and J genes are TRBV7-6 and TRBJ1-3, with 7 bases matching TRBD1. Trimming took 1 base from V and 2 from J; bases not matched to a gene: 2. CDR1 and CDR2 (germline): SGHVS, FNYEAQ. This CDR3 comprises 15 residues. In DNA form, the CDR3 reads TGTGCCAGCAGCTTAGATACAGGGGCTGGAAACACCATATATTTT. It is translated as CASSLDTGAGNTIYF.

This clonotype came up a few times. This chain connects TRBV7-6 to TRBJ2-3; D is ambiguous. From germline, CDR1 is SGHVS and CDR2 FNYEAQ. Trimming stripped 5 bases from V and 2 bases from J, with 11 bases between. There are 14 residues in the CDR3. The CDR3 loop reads CASSTTGPTDTQYF. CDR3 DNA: TGTGCCAGCAGCACTACGGGTCCCACAGATACGCAGTATTTT.

CDR3: CASSEPGDRVNQPQHF. The CDR3 DNA reads TGTGCCAGCAGTGAACCCGGGGACAGGGTCAATCAGCCCCAGCATTTT. The chain combines TRBV2 with TRBJ1-5, with 9 bases that match TRBD1. With V trimmed by 2 bases and J by 3 bases, 5 bases remained unmatched. Germline lookup yields CDR1 SNHLY and CDR2 FYNNEI. This CDR3 is 16 amino acids long. The variable domain in full, completed from reference TRBV2 and TRBJ1-5, reads EPEVTQTPSHQVTQMGQEVILRCVPISNHLYFYWYRQILGQKVEFLVSFYNNEISEKSEIFDDQFSVERPDGSNFTLKIRSTKLEDSAMYFCASSEPGDRVNQPQHFGDGTRLSIL.

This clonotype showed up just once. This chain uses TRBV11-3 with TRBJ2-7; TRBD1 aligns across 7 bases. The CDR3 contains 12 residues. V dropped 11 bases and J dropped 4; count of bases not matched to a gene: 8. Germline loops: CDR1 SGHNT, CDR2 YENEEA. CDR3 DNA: TGTGCCCCTGGCTGGGACAGATACGAGCAGTACGTC. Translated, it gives CAPGWDRYEQYV.